This T cell receptor beta chain emerged from a study of shared clonotypes between healthy human individuals (TCRdb year 2020). About the full investigation: The cohort comprised a couple of women and a few men aged 18 to 49 years. For each donor, three plates each were used for CD4 naive and CD4 memory, two plates were used for CD8 naive, and one plate was used for CD8 memory. To estimate repertoire size and how much clonotype sharing occurs between individuals, the study deeply sequenced the blood TCR repertoires of about 5 healthy adults. To increase sequencing depth and limit assay-specific biases, different laboratories used diverse techniques to prepare libraries and sequence TCR repertoires. Between about 0.85 and 9.5 billion PBMCs per donor were obtained by leukapheresis.

Comment on this clone: Its antigen remains undetermined. Base qualities are not at hand, and no much larger clone is one base apart.

General conclusions and limits of the study: Compared with non-shared clonotypes, the clonotypes found in all four sorted-subset donors had higher generation probabilities. Pairwise subsampling indicated that sequencing depth was expected to affect the degree of clonotype sharing among donors. The genetic and exposure-history diversity represented was limited by the small number of donors. Naive subsets generally had larger estimated clonotype richness than memory subsets did. Sampling was restricted to blood, and TCR repertoires in tissues likely differ from the TCR repertoires found in blood. Incomplete sequencing was indicated by rarefaction of sorted-subset datasets, despite the large sequencing depth. Sharing across a few donors was observed for around 4.8% of naive CD4, less than 4% of naive CD8, roughly 2.4% of memory CD4, and roughly 0.43% of memory CD8 clonotypes.

Healthy HIV-negative adults with no recently reported acute infections or vaccinations were included as donors. All donors were Caucasian adults living in Nashville, Tennessee, USA. CD4+ T cells were enriched through magnetic negative selection, after which naive cells were positively selected on CD45RA and the remaining negative fraction served as the memory subset. After blood collection by leukapheresis, PBMCs were isolated using Ficoll-Histopaque density gradient centrifugation and then cryopreserved in the vapor phase of liquid nitrogen. Analytical flow cytometry was used to check the purity and quantity of every magnetically sorted T cell population. From each sorted fraction, genomic DNA was isolated and quantified by UV absorbance on a Nanodrop 2000c. The germline V gene (reference sequence) sets CDR1 to SEHNR and CDR2 to FQNEAQ. Including cysteine and phenylalanine, the CDR3 has 14 amino acids. The read is trimmed to its CDR3 DNA, 42 bases read in frame from base 1. The germline ends are 10 bases apart after V is trimmed by 1 base and J by 4 bases.

TCR CDR3 regions were amplified from genomic DNA by multiplex PCR using the deep immunoSEQ assay. Extracted genomic DNA from each cell subset was spread evenly across all wells of several immunoSEQ 96-well plates, with each plate serving as a replicate. For sorted subsets, around 0.2 ug of genomic DNA, equivalent to some 30,000 T cell genomes, went into each replicate PCR. The purified libraries were quantified using a Qubit 3.0 fluorometer, sized with a Bioanalyzer 2100, and then quantified again using the KAPA Library Quantification kit. Every immunoSEQ 96-well plate was sequenced on a dedicated single-read 150-cycle Illumina NextSeq 550 flow cell. On the study's bioinformatics: The immunoSEQ output contained only junctional sequences without quality scores, so filtering could not match that applied to full-length reads. To assign V/J genes and CDR3, sequences were annotated using PyIR, a Python wrapper for IgBLAST v1.9, with IMGT germline references. Reads with weak V/J assignments (E-value above 1e-6), missing CDR3, stop codons, out-of-frame junctions, or ambiguous translated residues were removed. A V3J clonotype was defined by an identical inferred V gene, J gene, and CDR3 amino acid sequence. The percentage overlap between two repertoires was calculated by dividing the number of shared unique clonotypes by the size of the smaller repertoire. Repertoire richness was assessed with RTK rarefaction, the Chao1 estimator, and Recon v2.1 estimates of unobserved clonotypes. For all TCRbeta clonotypes obtained by the gDNA method from a few donors, generation probabilities were computed with OLGA. Entries here come from immuneACCESS through TCRdb and include only in-frame sequences with V and J called. Some clones fail to appear in such tables; in the studies checked, an unresolved V gene covers under half of the shortfall, and the cause of the remainder is unknown. V, J and clone size reflect that table, while D and trimming were determined from the DNA. The sample has around 2,000,000 clones on record, 85% to 95% of them singletons. 0.1% to 0.15% of the sample comes from the top ten.

Recombination connected TRBV7-9 to TRBJ2-5; TRBD2 could be the D gene, as 6 bases match. The sequence was collected from a man between 18 and 29 years old in good health. Sequencing input: naive CD4+ T cells sorted from blood. The cell subset or site tag for this specimen amounts to: CD45RA+ positively selected. The bases read TGTGCCAGCAGCTTAGGATCGGGGGTAGAGACCCAGTACTTC. It encodes CASSLGSGVETQYF.